These T cell receptor beta chains were read from a single sample in a study of T cell clones after liver transplantation. The table came from immunoSEQ multiplex PCR; TCRdb's copy has only in-frame clones and leaves some out. The sample records some 80,000 clones, around four fifths being singletons. Source: CD4+ T cells from blood, taken less than 50 months after liver transplant. The origin of the receptors is a human patient who received a liver transplant. Some T cells may trace back to the graft donor. CDR3s include the opening cysteine and the closing phenylalanine or tryptophan. D genes are given only for firm matches. Rows give clone size only sometimes, using once, few, many, or a class for an expanded clone.

>.|.|TRBJ2-2|TRBV11-2
CASSLNRASTGELFF
TGTGCCAGCAGCTTAAACAGAGCGTCCACCGGGGAGCTGTTTTTT
>.|.|TRBJ2-7|TRBV28
CASSTVLTYEQYF
TGTGCCAGCAGTACTGTGCTTACCTACGAGCAGTACTTC
>.|.|TRBJ2-3|TRBV5-5
CASSLASSTDTQYF
TGTGCCAGCAGCTTGGCCAGTAGCACAGATACGCAGTATTTT
>.|.|TRBJ2-5|TRBV7-2
CASSPPTAWAETQYF
TGTGCCAGCAGCCCCCCGACGGCTTGGGCGGAGACCCAGTACTTC
>.|.|TRBJ2-1|TRBV6-1
CASSVGGAHEQFF
TGTGCCAGCAGTGTTGGGGGGGCACATGAGCAGTTCTTC
>.|.|TRBJ2-4|TRBV18
CASSQLAKNIQYF
TGTGCCAGCTCACAATTAGCCAAAAACATTCAGTACTTC
>few|.|TRBJ1-2|TRBV5-1
CASSPVRGEGYTF
TGCGCCAGCAGCCCGGTGAGGGGCGAAGGCTACACCTTC
>.|.|TRBJ1-2|TRBV21-1
CAVANGPRVRAGYTF
TGTGCCGTCGCGAACGGGCCCCGGGTGAGGGCTGGCTACACCTTC
>.|TRBD1|TRBJ1-6|TRBV6-6
CASSRLTGGMGSPLHF
TGTGCCAGCAGCAGACTAACAGGGGGCATGGGTTCACCCCTCCACTTT
>once|TRBD2|TRBJ2-1|TRBV5-1
CASSAGGAYNEQFF
TGCGCCAGCAGCGCGGGGGGAGCCTACAATGAGCAGTTCTTC
>.|.|TRBJ1-5|TRBV29-1
CSVGGVDQPQHF
TGCAGCGTGGGGGGGGTTGATCAGCCCCAGCATTTT
>.|TRBD1|TRBJ1-4|TRBV28
CASSGTGRNEKLFF
TGTGCCAGCAGTGGGACAGGGCGGAATGAAAAACTGTTTTTT
>.|.|TRBJ2-3|TRBV30
CAWSVGIADTQYF
TGTGCCTGGAGTGTGGGGATAGCAGATACGCAGTATTTT
>.|.|TRBJ2-1|TRBV5-1
CASEPGDRNEQFF
TGCGCCAGTGAACCAGGGGACCGCAATGAGCAGTTCTTC
>.|TRBD1|TRBJ2-5|TRBV19
CASTGTATEQETQYF
TGTGCCAGTACGGGGACAGCCACGGAACAAGAGACCCAGTACTTC
>.|.|TRBJ2-1|TRBV7-8
CASSPRLQSSYNEQFF
TGTGCCAGCAGCCCCCGTCTTCAGAGCTCCTACAATGAGCAGTTCTTC
>.|.|TRBJ2-3|TRBV7-2
CASSLASDTQYF
TGTGCCAGCAGCTTAGCATCAGATACGCAGTATTTT
>once|.|TRBJ1-2|TRBV4-1
CASSPRTESYGYTF
TGCGCCAGCAGCCCGCGGACGGAATCCTATGGCTACACCTTC
>.|TRBD2|TRBJ2-1|TRBV10-3
CAISGPSGGEGNEQFF
TGTGCCATCAGTGGTCCTAGCGGGGGAGAAGGGAATGAGCAGTTCTTC
>.|TRBD1|TRBJ2-7|TRBV28
CASTTGQAHEQYF
TGTGCCAGCACGACGGGACAGGCCCACGAGCAGTACTTC
>.|.|TRBJ1-3|TRBV18
CASSPPVRAGNTIYF
TGTGCCAGCTCACCACCGGTCAGGGCGGGAAACACCATATATTTT
>.|TRBD1|TRBJ2-2|TRBV14
CASSLGDRYTGELFF
TGTGCCAGCAGCTTGGGGGACAGATACACCGGGGAGCTGTTTTTT
>once|TRBD2|TRBJ2-2|TRBV7-9
CASSPRPVAGGNTGELFF
TGTGCCAGCAGCCCAAGACCGGTAGCGGGGGGAAACACCGGGGAGCTGTTTTTT
>.|.|TRBJ1-1|TRBV29-1
CSAHSGNTEAFF
TGCAGCGCCCATAGCGGTAACACTGAAGCTTTCTTT
>.|TRBD1|TRBJ2-7|TRBV6-5
CASSRQGNDEQYF
TGTGCCAGCAGTCGACAGGGGAACGACGAGCAGTACTTC
>.|TRBD2|TRBJ2-3|TRBV4-2
CASSLTSGGGDTQYF
TGTGCCAGCAGCCTTACTAGCGGGGGAGGAGATACGCAGTATTTT
>.|.|TRBJ1-1|TRBV5-5
CASSLGTTNTEAFF
TGTGCCAGCAGCTTGGGGACAACGAACACTGAAGCTTTCTTT
>.|.|TRBJ2-5|TRBV5-4
CASSFTPEGAETQYF
TGTGCCAGCAGCTTTACTCCCGAGGGAGCTGAGACCCAGTACTTC
>.|TRBD1|TRBJ1-2|TRBV2
CASSKQGVEGYTF
TGTGCCAGCAGTAAACAGGGGGTAGAGGGCTACACCTTC
>.|TRBD1|TRBJ2-1|TRBV19
CASRGTGVGRDNEQFF
TGTGCCAGTAGAGGGACAGGGGTTGGACGAGACAATGAGCAGTTCTTC
>.|TRBD2|TRBJ2-2|TRBV2
CAHGGASGSGELFF
TGTGCCCATGGCGGGGCTAGCGGGTCCGGGGAGCTGTTTTTT
>.|.|TRBJ2-5|TRBV14
CASSQGGAPAGETQYF
TGTGCCAGCAGCCAAGGAGGGGCTCCGGCCGGGGAGACCCAGTACTTC